The following is a TCR beta chain sequence with its context. Its antigen is not identified. The data belong to a study of Ad26.COV2.S vaccination and SARS-CoV-2 variants. On the study more broadly: The Ad26.COV2.S arm of the COV1001 trial was where the donor was placed. Study outcomes and limitations: Vaccine and placebo recipients had similar non-spike TCR breadth. Analyses of TCR breadth and depth may have underestimated total T cell responses. Substantial post-vaccination breadth of spike-specific CD8+ and CD4+ T cell responses was reported.

Treatment noted: roughly 19 received Ad26.COV2.S at low or high dose, single or two shots; about 5 received placebo; per-sample allocation not given. Repertoires come from day 63 after the first vaccine or placebo injection. With 1 base removed from V and 0 bases from J, the gap between germline ends came to 9 bases. CDR1 KGHDR and CDR2 SFDVKD come from the germline V gene. CDR3 length: 15 amino acids. The repertoire was sequenced with immunoSEQ multiplex PCR; TCRdb's copy has only in-frame clones and lacks some. The table shows about 480,000 clones, with 87% occurring only once. The gene calls are TRBV24-1 and TRBJ2-7; D remains unclear. The sample was peripheral blood, taken in a trial of Ad26.COV2.S vaccine versus placebo. The origin of this receptor is a person aged 18-65 years who received the Ad26.COV2.S COVID-19 vaccine or a placebo. This CDR3 is CATSDLKQSSYEQYF. In DNA form, the CDR3 reads TGTGCCACCAGTGATTTAAAACAGAGCTCCTACGAGCAGTACTTC.